These T cell receptor beta chains were read from a single sample in a study of glioma-infiltrating T cells. One entry per CDR3 protein results from TCRdb running MiXCR on the multiplex PCR reads. The sample has about 89,000 distinct CDR3 sequences; under 30% are singletons. Sequencing used glioma tissue, nonneoplastic brain tissue, or PBMCs (not recorded which). The receptors here all came from a human donor with low-grade glioma or glioblastoma, undergoing nonglioma brain surgery, or in good health (not recorded which). Both conserved end residues are trimmed from each CDR3. Some rows mark clone size as missing; the rest say once, few, many or name a class of expanded clone.

size	V	CDR3
many	TRBV4-1	ASSQDEYEQY
NA	TRBV7-6	AWGSPGNTIY
many	TRBV5-4	ASSFRGEQY
NA	TRBV18	ASSGSTDTRY
NA	TRBV20-1	SAQQEYNYT
many	TRBV6-1	ASKLGTAANQPQH
many	TRBV3-1	ASSTYYGTTYEQY
NA	TRBV5-1	ASSRGQPTGQF
few	TRBV11-2	ASSSAHYEQY
NA	TRBV20-1	SAQGQGGYGYT
NA	TRBV12-3/TRBV12-4	ASSYNRAPSQPQH
many	TRBV12-3/TRBV12-4	ASSLDSPNYGYT
many	TRBV27	ASSVRTVTAMGMGGYT
NA	TRBV3-1	ASSQDVHGGVTDTQY
many	TRBV6-6	ASSYSNRGRAF
many	TRBV12-3/TRBV12-4	ASSLGSYSNQPQH
NA	TRBV20-1	SARDRGSGANVLT
medium-sized	TRBV20-1	SGQSGANVLT
many	TRBV12-3/TRBV12-4	ASSLNFYGYT
medium-sized	TRBV27	ASSSHGVTSNQPQH
many	TRBV10-3	AISESWRNPEAF
few	TRBV7-9	ASSLFGTGEGQPQH
many	TRBV7-9	ASSTQGIGELF
few	TRBV2	ASSNRQGGYEQY
few	TRBV29-1	SAGSTGGTDTQY
NA	TRBV11-2	ASSATVGNTIY
few	TRBV7-9	ASSLNGGEAF
NA	TRBV2	ASSKLGAGPGNIQY
many	TRBV15	ATSRDPGGEGYT
NA	TRBV15	ANSRDSRTDTQY
many	TRBV20-1	SALRDSETQY
NA	TRBV12-3/TRBV12-4	AILSTVNYGYT
many	TRBV4-1	ASSQDGGSYYEQY
many	TRBV6-1	ASSGQGAGVTDTQY
few	TRBV5-1	ASSSGQGKIGGYT
NA	TRBV6-6	ASGYSRQLNQPQN
many	TRBV20-1	SATDRGHGNTIY